The present T cell receptor beta chain was sequenced within a study of shared clonotypes between healthy human individuals. Study results and caveats: The sharing of about 5% of naive CD4 clonotypes was seen across a few donors. Memory subsets generally showed lower estimated richness than naive subsets.

Germline CDR1 and CDR2: MNHEY and SVGAGI. This CDR3 has 14 residues. V was pared by 8 bases and J by 0 bases, with 10 bases between. CD8 cells regarded as naive lacked CD45RO, were positively chosen for CCR7, and omitted terminally differentiated effector memory CD45RA+ cells. All donors qualified as healthy HIV-negative adults and had experienced no recent acute infections or vaccinations. To note about this clone: What it recognizes is unknown.

It was across several immunoSEQ plates that each subset's genomic DNA was evenly split. Measured with immunoSEQ multiplex PCR; TCRdb has only the in-frame clones, and not every one. The sample has about 590,000 clones; around 95% are singletons. The chain is built from TRBV6-5 and TRBJ2-2; D unresolved. What was sequenced was naive CD8+ T cells sorted from blood. This receptor was taken from a woman younger than 45 in good health. CDR3 amino acids: CASWSPPNTGELFF. The CDR3 nucleotides are TGTGCCAGCTGGTCCCCCCCGAACACCGGGGAGCTGTTTTTT.